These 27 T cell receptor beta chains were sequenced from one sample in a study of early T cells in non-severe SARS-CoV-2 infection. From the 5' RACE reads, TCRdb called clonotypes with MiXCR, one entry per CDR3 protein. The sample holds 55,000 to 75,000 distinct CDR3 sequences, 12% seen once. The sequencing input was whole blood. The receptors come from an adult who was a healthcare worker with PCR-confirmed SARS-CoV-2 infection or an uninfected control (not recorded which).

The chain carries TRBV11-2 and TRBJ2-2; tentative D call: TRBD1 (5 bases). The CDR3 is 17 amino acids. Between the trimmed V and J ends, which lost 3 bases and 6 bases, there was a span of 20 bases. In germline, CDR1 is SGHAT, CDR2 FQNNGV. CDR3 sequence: CASSFWRSRGLAGELFF. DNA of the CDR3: TGTGCCAGCAGCTTCTGGCGGTCTAGGGGTTTAGCCGGGGAGCTGTTTTTT.

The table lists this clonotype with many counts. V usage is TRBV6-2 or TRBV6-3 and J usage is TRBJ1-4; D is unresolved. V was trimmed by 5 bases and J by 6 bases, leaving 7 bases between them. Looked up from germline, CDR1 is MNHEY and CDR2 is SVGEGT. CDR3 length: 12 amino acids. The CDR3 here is CASSDNYEKLFF. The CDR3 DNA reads TGTGCCAGCAGTGACAACTATGAAAAACTGTTTTTT.

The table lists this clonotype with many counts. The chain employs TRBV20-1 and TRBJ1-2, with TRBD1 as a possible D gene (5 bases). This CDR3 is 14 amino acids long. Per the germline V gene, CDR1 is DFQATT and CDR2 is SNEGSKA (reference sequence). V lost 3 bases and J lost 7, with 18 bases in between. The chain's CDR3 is CSASYGTHGTGYTF. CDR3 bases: TGCAGTGCTAGTTACGGGACCCACGGAACTGGCTACACCTTC.

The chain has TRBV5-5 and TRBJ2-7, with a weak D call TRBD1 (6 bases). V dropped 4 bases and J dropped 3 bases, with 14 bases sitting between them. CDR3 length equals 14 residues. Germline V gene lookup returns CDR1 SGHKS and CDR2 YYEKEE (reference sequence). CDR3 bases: TGTGCCAGCAGCACGGGGACACTACGCTACGAGCAGTACTTC. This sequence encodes CASSTGTLRYEQYF. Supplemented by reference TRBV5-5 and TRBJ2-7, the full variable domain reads DAGVTQSPTHLIKTRGQQVTLRCSPISGHKSVSWYQQVLGQGPQFIFQYYEKEERGRGNFPDRFSARQFPNYSSELNVNALLLGDSALYLCASSTGTLRYEQYFGPGTRLTVT.

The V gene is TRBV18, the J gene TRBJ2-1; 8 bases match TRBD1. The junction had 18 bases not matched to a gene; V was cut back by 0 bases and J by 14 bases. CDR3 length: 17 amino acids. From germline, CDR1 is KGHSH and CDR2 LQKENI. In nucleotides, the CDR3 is TGTGCCAGCTCACCACCCTTCCCCCGAGGACAGGGCAGCTCCGAGTTCTTC. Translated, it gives CASSPPFPRGQGSSEFF. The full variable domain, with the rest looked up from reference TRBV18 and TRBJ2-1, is NAGVMQNPRHLVRRRGQEARLRCSPMKGHSHVYWYRQLPEEGLKFMVYLQKENIIDESGMPKERFSAEFPKEGPSILRIQQVVRGDSAAYFCASSPPFPRGQGSSEFFGPGTRLTVL.

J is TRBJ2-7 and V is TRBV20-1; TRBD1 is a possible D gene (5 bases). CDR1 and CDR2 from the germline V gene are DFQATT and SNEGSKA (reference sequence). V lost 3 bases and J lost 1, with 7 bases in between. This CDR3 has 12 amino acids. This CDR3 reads CSASAGSYEQYF. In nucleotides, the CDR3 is TGCAGTGCTAGCGCAGGGTCCTACGAGCAGTACTTC.

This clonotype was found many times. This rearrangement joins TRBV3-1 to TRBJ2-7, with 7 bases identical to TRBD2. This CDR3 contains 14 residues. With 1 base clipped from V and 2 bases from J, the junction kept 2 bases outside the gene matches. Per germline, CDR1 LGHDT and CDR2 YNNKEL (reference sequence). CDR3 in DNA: TGTGCCAGCAGCCAAGGGACTAGTACCTACGAGCAGTACTTC. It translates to CASSQGTSTYEQYF.

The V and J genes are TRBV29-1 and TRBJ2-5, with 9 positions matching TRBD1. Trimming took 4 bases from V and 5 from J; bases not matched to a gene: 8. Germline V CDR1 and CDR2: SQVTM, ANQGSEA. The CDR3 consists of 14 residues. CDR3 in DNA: TGCAGCGTTGGGGGGACAGGGTATAAGGAGACCCAGTACTTC. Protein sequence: CSVGGTGYKETQYF.

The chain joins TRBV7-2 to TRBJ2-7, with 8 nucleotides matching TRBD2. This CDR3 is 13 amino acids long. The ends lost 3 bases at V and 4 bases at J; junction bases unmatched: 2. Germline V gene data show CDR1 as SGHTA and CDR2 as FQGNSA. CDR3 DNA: TGTGCCAGCAGCTTCGGGGGGGCGTACGAGCAGTACTTC. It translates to CASSFGGAYEQYF.

Here the CDR3 reads CASNLDRGLGYTF. The DNA of the CDR3 is TGTGCCAGCAACCTAGACAGGGGGCTTGGCTACACCTTC. The chain uses TRBV5-6 and TRBJ1-2, with 10 bases identical to TRBD1. Losses at the gene ends were 6 bases for V and 7 bases for J; bases not matched to a gene: 6. Germline loops: CDR1 SGHDT, CDR2 YYEEEE. CDR3 length equals 13 residues. The variable domain in full, completed from reference TRBV5-6 and TRBJ1-2, reads DAGVTQSPTHLIKTRGQQVTLRCSPKSGHDTVSWYQQALGQGPQFIFQYYEEEERQRGNFPDRFSGHQFPNYSSELNVNALLLGDSALYLCASNLDRGLGYTFGSGTRLTVV.

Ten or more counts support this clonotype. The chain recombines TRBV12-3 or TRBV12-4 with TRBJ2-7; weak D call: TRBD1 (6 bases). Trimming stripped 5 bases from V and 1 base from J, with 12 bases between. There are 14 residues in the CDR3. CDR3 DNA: TGTGCCAGCAGTCTAAAGACAGGATCCTACGAGCAGTACTTC. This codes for CASSLKTGSYEQYF.

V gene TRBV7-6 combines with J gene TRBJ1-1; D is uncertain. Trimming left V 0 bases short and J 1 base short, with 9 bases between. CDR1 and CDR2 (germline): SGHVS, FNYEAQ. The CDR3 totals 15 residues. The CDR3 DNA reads TGTGCCAGCAGCTTAGCTGAAGGCTCGAACACTGAAGCTTTCTTT. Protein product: CASSLAEGSNTEAFF.

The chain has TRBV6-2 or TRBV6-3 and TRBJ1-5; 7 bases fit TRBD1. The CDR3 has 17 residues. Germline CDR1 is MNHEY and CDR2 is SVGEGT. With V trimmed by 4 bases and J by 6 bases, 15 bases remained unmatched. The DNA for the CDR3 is TGTGCCAGCAGTTCACCGTTAAGGGGGCTTGTCGGTCAGCCCCAGCATTTT. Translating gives CASSSPLRGLVGQPQHF.

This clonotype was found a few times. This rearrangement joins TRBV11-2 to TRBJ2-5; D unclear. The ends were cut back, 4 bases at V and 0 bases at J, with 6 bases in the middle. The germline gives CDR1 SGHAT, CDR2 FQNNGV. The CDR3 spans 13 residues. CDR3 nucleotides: TGTGCCAGCAGCTCCGACTACCAAGAGACCCAGTACTTC. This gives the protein CASSSDYQETQYF.

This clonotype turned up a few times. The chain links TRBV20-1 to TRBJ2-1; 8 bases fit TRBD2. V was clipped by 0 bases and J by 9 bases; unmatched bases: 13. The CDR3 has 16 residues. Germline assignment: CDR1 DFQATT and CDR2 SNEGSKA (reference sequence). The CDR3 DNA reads TGCAGTGCTAGAGATCGACTAACCGGGGGGGCAGGTGAGCAGTTCTTC. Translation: CSARDRLTGGAGEQFF.

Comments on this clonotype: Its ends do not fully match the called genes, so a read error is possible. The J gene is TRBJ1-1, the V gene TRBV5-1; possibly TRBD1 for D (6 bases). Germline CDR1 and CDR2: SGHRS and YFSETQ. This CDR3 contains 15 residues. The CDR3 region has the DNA TGCGCCAACAGCTTGGCCGCAGGGGAGAACACTGAAGCTTTCTTT. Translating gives CANSLAAGENTEAFF. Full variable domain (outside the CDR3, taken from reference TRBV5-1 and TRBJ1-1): KAGVTQTPRYLIKTRGQQVTLSCSPISGHRSVSWYQQTPGQGLQFLFEYFSETQRNKGNFPGRFSGRQFSNSRSEMNVSTLELGDSALYLCANSLAAGENTEAFFGQGTRLTVV.

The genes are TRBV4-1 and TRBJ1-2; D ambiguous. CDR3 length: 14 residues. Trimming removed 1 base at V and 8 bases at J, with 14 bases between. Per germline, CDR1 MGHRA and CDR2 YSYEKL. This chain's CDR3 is CASSQGMGDIGYTF. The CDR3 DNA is TGCGCCAGCAGCCAAGGAATGGGAGATATCGGCTACACCTTC.

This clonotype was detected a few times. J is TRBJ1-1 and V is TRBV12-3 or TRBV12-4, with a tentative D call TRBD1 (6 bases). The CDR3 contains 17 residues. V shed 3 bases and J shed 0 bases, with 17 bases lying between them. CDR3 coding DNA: TGTGCCAGCAGTTTGGGGGCCGGACCACCAATGAACACTGAAGCTTTCTTT. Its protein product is CASSLGAGPPMNTEAFF.

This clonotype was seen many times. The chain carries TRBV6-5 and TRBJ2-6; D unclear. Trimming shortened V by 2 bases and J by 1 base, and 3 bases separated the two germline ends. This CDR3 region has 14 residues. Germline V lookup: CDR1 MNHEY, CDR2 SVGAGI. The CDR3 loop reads CASSYDSGANVLTF. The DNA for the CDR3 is TGTGCCAGCAGTTACGATTCTGGGGCCAACGTCCTGACTTTC.

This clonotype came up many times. In nucleotides, the CDR3 is TGCAGTGCTAGAGACATGAGGGGGGCCCCCAATGAGCAGTTCTTC. As protein: CSARDMRGAPNEQFF. The chain combines TRBV20-1 with TRBJ2-1; D tentatively reads TRBD1 or TRBD2 (6 bases each). The CDR3 runs to 15 residues. Germline assignment: CDR1 DFQATT and CDR2 SNEGSKA (reference sequence). Trimming shortened V by 0 bases and J by 6 bases, and 15 bases separated the two germline ends.

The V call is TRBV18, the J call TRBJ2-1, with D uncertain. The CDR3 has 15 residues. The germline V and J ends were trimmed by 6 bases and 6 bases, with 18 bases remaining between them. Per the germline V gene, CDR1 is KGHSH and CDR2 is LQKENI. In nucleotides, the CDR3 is TGTGCCAGCTCCCCGAAGACACAATTAGGCAATGAGCAGTTCTTC. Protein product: CASSPKTQLGNEQFF.

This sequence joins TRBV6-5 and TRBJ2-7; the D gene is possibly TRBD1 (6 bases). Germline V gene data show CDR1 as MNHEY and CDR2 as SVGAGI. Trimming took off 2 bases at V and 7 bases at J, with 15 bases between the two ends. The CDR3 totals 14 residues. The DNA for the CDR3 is TGTGCCAGCAGTTACGGGGGCGCCACGCGTGAGCAGTACTTC. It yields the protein CASSYGGATREQYF.

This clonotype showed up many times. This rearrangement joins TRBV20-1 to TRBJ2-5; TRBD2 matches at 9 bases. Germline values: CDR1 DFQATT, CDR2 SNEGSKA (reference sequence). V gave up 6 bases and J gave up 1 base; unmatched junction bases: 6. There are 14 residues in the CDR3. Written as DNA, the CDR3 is TGCAGTGCCATGACTAGCGGATTCCAAGAGACCCAGTACTTC. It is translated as CSAMTSGFQETQYF.

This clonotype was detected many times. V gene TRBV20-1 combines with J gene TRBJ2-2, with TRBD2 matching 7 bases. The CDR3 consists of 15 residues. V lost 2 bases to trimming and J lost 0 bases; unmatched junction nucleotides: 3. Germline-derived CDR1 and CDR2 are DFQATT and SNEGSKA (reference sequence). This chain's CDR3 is CSARRLAANTGELFF. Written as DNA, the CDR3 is TGCAGTGCTAGACGGCTAGCGGCGAACACCGGGGAGCTGTTTTTT.

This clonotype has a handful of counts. The DNA of the CDR3 is TGTGCCACCACCGGGCCGGCGGAGGACACAGATACGCAGTATTTT. This codes for CATTGPAEDTDTQYF. This chain joins TRBV15 and TRBJ2-3; weak D call: TRBD2 (5 bases). The V gene lost 7 bases and the J gene lost 2 bases, with 16 bases spanning the gap. CDR3 size: 15 residues. Germline V lookup: CDR1 LNHNV, CDR2 YYDKDF (reference sequence).

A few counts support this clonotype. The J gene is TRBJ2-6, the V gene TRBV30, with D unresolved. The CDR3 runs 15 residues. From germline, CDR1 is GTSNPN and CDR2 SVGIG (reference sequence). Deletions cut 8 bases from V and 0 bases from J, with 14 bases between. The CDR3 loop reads CARKEPYSGANVLTF. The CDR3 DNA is TGTGCCCGAAAAGAGCCCTACTCTGGGGCCAACGTCCTGACTTTC.

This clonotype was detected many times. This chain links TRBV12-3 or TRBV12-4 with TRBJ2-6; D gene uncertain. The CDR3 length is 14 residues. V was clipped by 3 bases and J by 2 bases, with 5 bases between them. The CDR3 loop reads CASSFGPGANVLTF. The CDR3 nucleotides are TGTGCCAGCAGTTTTGGTCCTGGGGCCAACGTCCTGACTTTC.